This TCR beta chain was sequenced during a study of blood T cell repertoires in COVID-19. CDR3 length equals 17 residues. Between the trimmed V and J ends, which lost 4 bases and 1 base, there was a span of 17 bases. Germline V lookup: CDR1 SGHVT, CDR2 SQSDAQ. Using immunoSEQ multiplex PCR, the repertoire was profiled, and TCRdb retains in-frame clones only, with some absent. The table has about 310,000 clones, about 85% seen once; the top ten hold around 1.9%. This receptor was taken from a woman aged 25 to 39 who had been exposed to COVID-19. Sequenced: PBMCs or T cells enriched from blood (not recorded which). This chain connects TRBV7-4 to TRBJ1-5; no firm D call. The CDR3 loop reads CASSSILEFRSNQPQHF. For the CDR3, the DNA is TGTGCCAGCAGCTCCATCCTGGAGTTTAGAAGCAATCAGCCCCAGCATTTT.